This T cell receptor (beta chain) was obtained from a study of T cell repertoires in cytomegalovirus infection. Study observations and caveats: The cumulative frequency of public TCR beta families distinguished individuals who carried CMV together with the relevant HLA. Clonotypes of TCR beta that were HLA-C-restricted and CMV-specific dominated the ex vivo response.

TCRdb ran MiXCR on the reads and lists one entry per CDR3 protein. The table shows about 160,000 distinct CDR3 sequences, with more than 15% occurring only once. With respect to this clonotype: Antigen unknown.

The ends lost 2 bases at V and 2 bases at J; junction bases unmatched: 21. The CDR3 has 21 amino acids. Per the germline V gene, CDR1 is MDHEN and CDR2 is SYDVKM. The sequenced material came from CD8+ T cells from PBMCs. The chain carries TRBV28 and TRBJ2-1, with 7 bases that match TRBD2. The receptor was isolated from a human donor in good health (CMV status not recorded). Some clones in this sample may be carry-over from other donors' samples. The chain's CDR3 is CASSLKTHQTSVREPYNEQFF. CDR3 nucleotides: TGTGCCAGCAGTTTAAAGACCCATCAAACTAGCGTCAGGGAACCCTACAATGAGCAGTTCTTC.